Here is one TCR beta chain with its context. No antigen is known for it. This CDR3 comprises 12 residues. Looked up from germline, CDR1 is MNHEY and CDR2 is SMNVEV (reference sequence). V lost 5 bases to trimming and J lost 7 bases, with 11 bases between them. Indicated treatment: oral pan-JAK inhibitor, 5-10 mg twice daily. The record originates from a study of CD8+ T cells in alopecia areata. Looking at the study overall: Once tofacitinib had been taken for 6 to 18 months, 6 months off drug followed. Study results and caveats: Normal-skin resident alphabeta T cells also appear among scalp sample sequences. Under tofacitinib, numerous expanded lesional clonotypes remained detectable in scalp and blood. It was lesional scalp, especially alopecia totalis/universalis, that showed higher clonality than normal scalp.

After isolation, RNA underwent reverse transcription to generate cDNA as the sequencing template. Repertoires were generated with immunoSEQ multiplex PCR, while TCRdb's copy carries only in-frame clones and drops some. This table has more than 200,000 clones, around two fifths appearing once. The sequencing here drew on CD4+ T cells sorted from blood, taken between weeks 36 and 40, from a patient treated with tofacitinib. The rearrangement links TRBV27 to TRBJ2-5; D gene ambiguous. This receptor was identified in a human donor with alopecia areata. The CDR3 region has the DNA TGTGCCAGCAGTCAACGAGTTGGGACCCAGTACTTC. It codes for CASSQRVGTQYF.